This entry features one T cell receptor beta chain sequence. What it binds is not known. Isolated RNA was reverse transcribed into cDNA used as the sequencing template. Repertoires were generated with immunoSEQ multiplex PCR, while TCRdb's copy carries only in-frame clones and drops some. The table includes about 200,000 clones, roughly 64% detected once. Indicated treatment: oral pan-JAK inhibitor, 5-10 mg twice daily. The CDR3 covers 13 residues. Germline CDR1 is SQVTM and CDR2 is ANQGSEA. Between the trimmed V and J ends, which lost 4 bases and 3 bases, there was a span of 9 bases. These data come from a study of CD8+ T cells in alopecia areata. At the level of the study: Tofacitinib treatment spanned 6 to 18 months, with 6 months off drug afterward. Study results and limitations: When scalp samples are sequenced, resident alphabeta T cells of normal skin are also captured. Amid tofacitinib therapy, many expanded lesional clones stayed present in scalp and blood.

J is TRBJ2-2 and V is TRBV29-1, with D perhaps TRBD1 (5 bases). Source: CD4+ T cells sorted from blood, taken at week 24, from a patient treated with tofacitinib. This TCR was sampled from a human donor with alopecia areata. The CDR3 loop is CSVGQTDTGELFF. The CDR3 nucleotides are TGCAGCGTTGGACAGACCGACACCGGGGAGCTGTTTTTT.